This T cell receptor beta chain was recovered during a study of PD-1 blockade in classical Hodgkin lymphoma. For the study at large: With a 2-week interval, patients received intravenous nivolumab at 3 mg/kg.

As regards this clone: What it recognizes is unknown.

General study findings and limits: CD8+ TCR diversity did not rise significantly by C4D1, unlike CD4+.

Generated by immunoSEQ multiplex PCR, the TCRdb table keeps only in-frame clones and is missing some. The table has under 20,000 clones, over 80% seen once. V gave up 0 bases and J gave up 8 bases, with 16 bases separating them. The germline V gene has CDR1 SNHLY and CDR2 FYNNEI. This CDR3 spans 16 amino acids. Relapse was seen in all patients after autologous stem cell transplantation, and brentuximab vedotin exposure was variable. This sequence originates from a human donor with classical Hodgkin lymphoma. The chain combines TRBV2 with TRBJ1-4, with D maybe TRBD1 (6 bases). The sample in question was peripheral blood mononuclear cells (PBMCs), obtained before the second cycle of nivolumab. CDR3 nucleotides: TGTGCCAGCAGTGAAGCCGGGGCAGGGGAGACGGAAAAACTGTTTTTT. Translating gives CASSEAGAGETEKLFF. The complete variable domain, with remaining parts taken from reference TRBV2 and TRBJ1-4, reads EPEVTQTPSHQVTQMGQEVILRCVPISNHLYFYWYRQILGQKVEFLVSFYNNEISEKSEIFDDQFSVERPDGSNFTLKIRSTKLEDSAMYFCASSEAGAGETEKLFFGSGTQLSVL.